The 2 T cell receptor beta chains below come from one sample, sequenced in a study of T-cell memory formation after mild COVID-19. One entry per CDR3 protein, called by TCRdb with MiXCR from the 5' RACE reads. The top ten hold about 21% of the sample, which has some 250,000 distinct CDR3 sequences, 15% to 20% seen once. The specimen was PBMCs or a T cell subset sorted from them (not recorded which). Receptor source: a man aged 18 to 35 who had mild COVID-19 (a few samples of this study predate the infection). Cell type and time point are not known.

J is TRBJ2-5 and V is TRBV5-4; tentative D call: TRBD2 (6 bases). Trimming removed 2 bases at V and 1 base at J, with 12 bases between. This CDR3 contains 15 residues. The V gene's germline CDR1 is SGHNT and CDR2 YYREEE (reference sequence). For the CDR3, the DNA is TGTGCCAGCAGCTTTACCGCGGGGAGCCAAGAGACCCAGTACTTC. Translation: CASSFTAGSQETQYF.

A few counts support this clonotype. The rearrangement uses TRBV20-1 and TRBJ1-6; D is possibly TRBD1 (6 bases). There are 14 residues in the CDR3. V dropped 6 bases and J dropped 8 bases, with 17 bases sitting between them. Germline-derived CDR1 and CDR2 are DFQATT and SNEGSKA (reference sequence). CDR3 amino acids: CSARAGRQDSPLHF. The CDR3 bases are TGCAGTGCCCGAGCCGGCAGACAGGATTCACCCCTCCACTTT.